One sample yielded the 29 T cell receptor beta chains listed below, sequenced in a study of blood T cell repertoires in COVID-19. TCRdb's copy holds only in-frame clones and misses some; the assay was immunoSEQ multiplex PCR. Here the sample spans 200,000 to 300,000 clones, roughly 90% being singletons. The material sequenced was peripheral blood. The receptors derive from a woman between 25 and 40 years old with acute or convalescent COVID-19.

The CDR3: CASSLSWPSSYEQYF. CDR3 sequence (DNA): TGTGCCAGCAGTTTATCGTGGCCTAGCTCCTACGAGCAGTACTTC. V gene TRBV27 combines with J gene TRBJ2-7; D gene uncertain. Germline V gene data show CDR1 as MNHEY and CDR2 as SMNVEV (reference sequence). The V and J ends lost 0 bases and 0 bases respectively, with 9 bases between them. The CDR3 length is 15 residues.

This clone was recorded only once. This chain connects TRBV4-1 to TRBJ2-3, with 7 bases identical to TRBD2. The CDR3 has 16 amino acids. The V gene's germline CDR1 is MGHRA and CDR2 YSYEKL. V was pared by 0 bases and J by 5 bases, with 8 bases of the junction left unmatched. CDR3 in amino acids: CASSQESGRAEDTQYF. The CDR3 nucleotides are TGCGCCAGCAGCCAAGAGTCAGGGAGGGCCGAAGATACGCAGTATTTT.

This clone showed up just a few times. The rearrangement uses TRBV6-5 and TRBJ2-7; maybe TRBD1 (7 bases). The CDR3 has 15 amino acids. Germline V lookup: CDR1 MNHEY, CDR2 SVGAGI. The V end lost 6 bases, the J end lost 2 bases, and 17 bases lay between the germline ends. The CDR3 reads CASSQEGAGPYEQYF. Written as DNA, the CDR3 is TGTGCCAGCAGCCAGGAGGGGGCAGGCCCCTACGAGCAGTACTTC.

The chain combines TRBV7-2 with TRBJ2-7, with 13 bases lining up with TRBD2. V was clipped by 4 bases and J by 4 bases; unmatched bases: 10. The CDR3 sequence is 17 residues long. Germline V lookup: CDR1 SGHTA, CDR2 FQGNSA. DNA of the CDR3: TGTGCCAGCAGCTCCCAACTAGCGGGAGGGGGGGGATACGAGCAGTACTTC. Its translation: CASSSQLAGGGGYEQYF.

The rearrangement links TRBV7-2 to TRBJ2-1; 7 bases are shared with TRBD2. CDR1 and CDR2 (germline): SGHTA, FQGNSA. Trimming took 3 bases from V and 6 from J; bases not matched to a gene: 8. This CDR3 has 15 residues. The DNA for the CDR3 is TGTGCCAGCAGCTTCGGACTAGGACTGGGCAATGAGCAGTTCTTC. Its translation is CASSFGLGLGNEQFF.

The rearrangement links TRBV4-2 to TRBJ2-3, with TRBD2 matching over 9 bases. This CDR3 comprises 17 residues. V lost 0 bases, J lost 5 bases, and 9 bases stayed unmatched. CDR1 and CDR2 (germline): LGHNA, YNFKEQ. The CDR3 spells CASSQDGLAGVLDTQYF. As DNA, the CDR3 is TGTGCCAGCAGCCAAGATGGGTTAGCGGGAGTATTAGATACGCAGTATTTT.

The V and J genes are TRBV4-3 and TRBJ2-2; maybe TRBD2 (6 bases). Trimming took 1 base from V and 6 from J, leaving 18 bases between them. CDR3 length: 17 amino acids. Germline V CDR1 and CDR2: LGHNA, YSLEER. The CDR3 DNA sequence: TGCGCCAGCAGCCAAGTCATTGGGGCGGGAAGGGCCGGGGAGCTGTTTTTT. It yields the protein CASSQVIGAGRAGELFF.

This chain joins TRBV19 and TRBJ2-1; no clear D. The CDR3 runs 14 residues. Looked up from germline, CDR1 is LNHDA and CDR2 is SQIVND (reference sequence). V was cut by 3 bases and J by 4 bases, with 10 bases left in between. The CDR3: CASSMGKEYNEQFF. The DNA of the CDR3 is TGTGCCAGTAGTATGGGCAAAGAGTACAATGAGCAGTTCTTC.

The chain uses TRBV7-8 and TRBJ2-7, with 14 bases aligning to TRBD2. This CDR3 is 14 amino acids long. Germline values: CDR1 SGHVS, CDR2 FQNEAQ. The V gene end was trimmed by 4 bases and the J gene end by 9 bases; junction bases not matched to a gene: 5. DNA of the CDR3: TGTGCCAGCAGCTCGGGACTAGCGGGAGCAGGGCAGTACTTC. This sequence encodes CASSSGLAGAGQYF.

V usage is TRBV29-1 and J usage is TRBJ2-2; no definite D call. Trimming removed 6 bases at V and 6 bases at J, with 11 bases between. CDR3 length: 12 residues. Germline loops: CDR1 SQVTM, CDR2 ANQGSEA. Here the CDR3 reads CSVGLLAGELFF. CDR3 bases: TGCAGCGTCGGGTTGCTGGCCGGGGAGCTGTTTTTT.

The chain links TRBV7-9 to TRBJ2-7; 9 bases line up with TRBD2. V shed 5 bases and J 4 bases; nucleotides not matched to a gene: 15. Germline loops: CDR1 SEHNR, CDR2 FQNEAQ (reference sequence). CDR3 length: 17 amino acids. The CDR3 DNA reads TGTGCCAGCAGCCGCCCCGGGGCTAGCGGGGATTTGTACGAGCAGTACTTC. Protein sequence: CASSRPGASGDLYEQYF.

The J gene is TRBJ2-7, the V gene TRBV7-8; D possibly corresponds to TRBD2 (5 bases). With 5 bases removed from V and 4 bases from J, the gap between germline ends came to 15 bases. Germline-derived CDR1 and CDR2 are SGHVS and FQNEAQ. CDR3 size: 14 residues. CDR3 sequence reads: CASSPLAGGYEQYF. The CDR3 DNA sequence: TGTGCCAGCAGCCCCCTGGCGGGCGGGTACGAGCAGTACTTC.

Remarks on this clone: A junction boundary mismatches the germline segment, possibly from a read error. V and J are TRBV11-2 and TRBJ2-1; the match to TRBD2 covers 10 bases. Germline CDR1 is SGHAT and CDR2 is FQNNGV. CDR3 size: 16 residues. The CDR3 sequence is CASSFQGAGGYTEQFF. CDR3 coding DNA: TGTGCCAGCAGCTTCCAGGGAGCGGGAGGGTACACTGAGCAGTTCTTC.

The chain links TRBV2 to TRBJ2-7, with a tentative D call TRBD2 (6 bases). Germline V lookup: CDR1 SNHLY, CDR2 FYNNEI. V lost 3 bases and J 0 bases, leaving 15 bases between the germline ends. The CDR3 consists of 16 residues. The CDR3 DNA reads as TGTGCCAGCAGTGATCAGGATAGCGGAAGCTCCTACGAGCAGTACTTC. Protein product: CASSDQDSGSSYEQYF. Looking up the rest from reference TRBV2 and TRBJ2-7 gives the full variable domain: EPEVTQTPSHQVTQMGQEVILRCVPISNHLYFYWYRQILGQKVEFLVSFYNNEISEKSEIFDDQFSVERPDGSNFTLKIRSTKLEDSAMYFCASSDQDSGSSYEQYFGPGTRLTVT.

V usage is TRBV24-1 and J usage is TRBJ1-2; D gene ambiguous. This CDR3 region has 11 residues. CDR1 and CDR2 (germline): KGHDR, SFDVKD. Between the trimmed V and J ends, which lost 7 bases and 1 base, there was a span of 3 bases. CDR3 protein: CATSNNYGYTF. In DNA form, the CDR3 reads TGTGCCACCAGCAATAACTATGGCTACACCTTC.

The chain is built from TRBV4-1 and TRBJ2-3; the match to TRBD2 covers 10 bases. The length of the CDR3 is 15 residues. Trimming removed 3 bases from V and 5 bases from J; junction bases left unmatched: 5. The V gene's germline CDR1 is MGHRA and CDR2 YSYEKL. CDR3 coding DNA: TGCGCCAGCAGCCACGCGAGGACTAGCGGAGATACGCAGTATTTT. The encoded protein is CASSHARTSGDTQYF.

CDR3 amino acids: CASSSSTEAIYF. As DNA, the CDR3 is TGTGCCAGCAGCTCCTCGACGGAGGCTATATATTTT. The genes are TRBV7-8 and TRBJ1-3; no clear D. The CDR3 sequence is 12 residues long. V was cut by 4 bases and J by 13 bases, with 14 bases left in between. From germline, CDR1 is SGHVS and CDR2 FQNEAQ.

This chain joins TRBV6-5 and TRBJ1-1; D gene ambiguous. Germline values: CDR1 MNHEY, CDR2 SVGAGI. The CDR3 extends over 14 amino acids. V gave up 0 bases and J gave up 0 bases, with 5 bases separating them. The CDR3 sequence is CASSYSELNTEAFF. The CDR3 bases are TGTGCCAGCAGTTACTCGGAGCTGAACACTGAAGCTTTCTTT.

The rearrangement links TRBV19 to TRBJ2-1; 10 bases map to TRBD2. This CDR3 is built from 19 residues. CDR1 is LNHDA and CDR2 is SQIVND in the germline V gene (reference sequence). V shed 6 bases, J shed 0 bases, and the junction held 14 bases outside the gene matches. This CDR3 is CASRVAGGLSFSSYNEQFF. DNA for the CDR3: TGTGCCAGTAGGGTAGCGGGAGGCCTCTCTTTTAGCTCCTACAATGAGCAGTTCTTC.

This chain links TRBV9 with TRBJ2-1; the match to TRBD1 covers 7 bases. J was trimmed by 8 bases and V by 5 bases; bases with no gene match: 4. CDR1 and CDR2 from the germline V gene are SGDLS and YYNGEE. The CDR3 has 12 amino acids. DNA of the CDR3: TGTGCCAGCAGGACAGGGATTGATGAGCAGTTCTTC. Its protein product is CASRTGIDEQFF. The full variable domain, completed using reference TRBV9 and TRBJ2-1, is DSGVTQTPKHLITATGQRVTLRCSPRSGDLSVYWYQQSLDQGLQFLIQYYNGEERAKGNILERFSAQQFPDLHSELNLSSLELGDSALYFCASRTGIDEQFFGPGTRLTVL.

V is TRBV7-3 and J is TRBJ2-1; tentative D call: TRBD2 (5 bases). The germline V gene encodes CDR1 SGHTA and CDR2 FQGTGA. Between the trimmed V and J ends, which lost 2 bases and 5 bases, there was a span of 19 bases. The CDR3 is 17 residues long. CDR3 protein: CASSLWSIGGQHNEQFF. CDR3 sequence (DNA): TGTGCCAGCAGCTTATGGTCCATCGGCGGGCAACACAATGAGCAGTTCTTC.

The chain recombines TRBV7-9 with TRBJ2-7, with 10 bases identical to TRBD1. Looked up from germline, CDR1 is SEHNR and CDR2 is FQNEAQ (reference sequence). Trimming at V came to 5 bases and at J to 5 bases, leaving 9 bases not matched to a gene. This CDR3 has 15 residues. CDR3 nucleotides: TGTGCCAGCAGCGAACCGACAGGGGGCTACGACGAGCAGTACTTC. Its translation: CASSEPTGGYDEQYF.

The chain carries TRBV13 and TRBJ2-3, with TRBD2 matching over 15 bases. Germline values: CDR1 PRHDT, CDR2 FYEKMQ (reference sequence). V was clipped by 4 bases and J by 3 bases; unmatched bases: 5. The CDR3 has 17 amino acids. The CDR3 sequence: CASSSGLAGGPTDTQYF. The CDR3 region has the DNA TGTGCCAGCAGCTCCGGACTAGCGGGAGGGCCTACAGATACGCAGTATTTT.

This clone has only a few counts. V is TRBV4-3 and J is TRBJ2-7; D is perhaps TRBD1 (5 bases). This CDR3 spans 15 amino acids. Trimming took off 4 bases at V and 3 bases at J, with 16 bases between the two ends. From germline, CDR1 is LGHNA and CDR2 YSLEER. The CDR3 DNA follows: TGCGCCAGCAGCCCCGCGTGGGGCGGAAACTACGAGCAGTACTTC. It specifies CASSPAWGGNYEQYF.

The chain carries TRBV21-1 and TRBJ2-7; the table's D call of TRBD2 was not tested on the DNA. TRBV21-1 is marked as a pseudogene. The CDR3 has 15 amino acids. CDR3 protein: CASSKGREDAYEQYF. As DNA, the CDR3 is TGTGCCAGCAGCAAAGGGAGGGAGGACGCCTACGAGCAGTACTTC.

This clone was seen only once. This sequence joins TRBV14 and TRBJ2-7, with 9 bases matching TRBD1. Trimming took 4 bases from V and 1 from J; bases not matched to a gene: 8. The CDR3 totals 16 residues. Per germline, CDR1 SGHDN and CDR2 FVKESK. The CDR3 loop reads CASSPGTGWGSYEQYF. In nucleotides, the CDR3 is TGTGCCAGCAGCCCCGGGACAGGGTGGGGGTCCTACGAGCAGTACTTC.

The V call is TRBV7-6, the J call TRBJ2-7, with 12 nucleotides matching TRBD2. The CDR3 has 15 residues. With 5 bases clipped from V and 5 bases from J, the junction kept 7 bases outside the gene matches. Per the germline V gene, CDR1 is SGHVS and CDR2 is FNYEAQ. The CDR3 DNA is TGTGCCAGCAGCCAGACTAGCGGGAGAAGAAACGAGCAGTACTTC. Protein: CASSQTSGRRNEQYF.

The chain joins TRBV2 to TRBJ1-1; D is perhaps TRBD1 (5 bases). CDR3 size: 14 residues. V lost 8 bases and J 8 bases, leaving 21 bases between the germline ends. Per the germline V gene, CDR1 is SNHLY and CDR2 is FYNNEI. DNA of the CDR3: TGTGCCAGCGGCTTAAGACAGCTCCTAGGGGAAGCTTTCTTT. Protein product: CASGLRQLLGEAFF.

A single count supports this clone. The CDR3 loop reads CATSEDGSGDNEQFF. As DNA, the CDR3 is TGTGCCACCAGTGAGGACGGGAGTGGGGACAATGAGCAGTTCTTC. The gene calls are TRBV24-1 and TRBJ2-1; weak D call: TRBD2 (6 bases). With 4 bases removed from V and 5 bases from J, the gap between germline ends came to 14 bases. This CDR3 comprises 15 residues. CDR1 is KGHDR, CDR2 SFDVKD, per germline.